This T cell receptor (beta chain) was retrieved from a study of OX40 agonist ivuxolimab in advanced cancers. Study details: Patients got intravenous ivuxolimab at 0.01 to 10 mg/kg every 2 weeks. A diagnosis of hepatocellular carcinoma, melanoma, renal cell or head and neck cancer was present in dose-escalation patients.

Blood specimens came from baseline, cycle 4 day 1, and cycle 7 day 1. Of note for this clone: Its matching antigen is unknown.

Study observations and caveats: Relatively little clonal expansion, among the lowest observed, appeared in partial responders at 0.1-3.0 mg/kg.

V lost 1 base, J lost 3 bases, and 6 bases stayed unmatched. The CDR3 has 16 residues. CDR1 and CDR2 from the germline V gene are SGHRS and YFSETQ. Sequencing was performed with immunoSEQ multiplex PCR; in TCRdb, only in-frame clones are kept and a portion is missing. Here the sample spans 20,000 to 25,000 clones, around 89% being singletons. The chain couples TRBV5-1 to TRBJ1-2; 10 positions match TRBD1. This clonotype was sampled from an adult with an advanced solid tumor such as melanoma, head and neck, liver or kidney cancer. The sample in question was CD4+ or CD8+ T cells sorted from blood, obtained in a trial of the OX40 agonist ivuxolimab. DNA for the CDR3: TGCGCCAGCAGCTTGTCCTGGACAGGGGGGTACTATGGCTACACCTTC. Translation: CASSLSWTGGYYGYTF.